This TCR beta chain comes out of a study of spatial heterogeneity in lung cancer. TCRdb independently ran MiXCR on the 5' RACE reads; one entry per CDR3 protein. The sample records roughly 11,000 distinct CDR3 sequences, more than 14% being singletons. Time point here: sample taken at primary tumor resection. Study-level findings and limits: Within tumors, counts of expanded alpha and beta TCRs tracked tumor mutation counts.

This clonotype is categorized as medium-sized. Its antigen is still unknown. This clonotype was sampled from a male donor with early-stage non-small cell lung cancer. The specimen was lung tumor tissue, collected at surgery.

CDR3 region: CASSFGPANYGYTF. The CDR3 nucleotides are TGTGCCAGCAGTTTCGGACCAGCTAACTATGGCTACACCTTC. The chain recombines TRBV28 with TRBJ1-2; no clear D. In germline, CDR1 is MDHEN, CDR2 SYDVKM. Trimming cost V 3 bases and J 0 bases, with 8 bases left between them. The CDR3 runs 14 residues.